Given below is one T cell receptor (beta chain) in context. Its antigen is unknown. One entry per CDR3 protein results from TCRdb running MiXCR on the 5' RACE reads. The table lists 100,000 to 150,000 distinct CDR3 sequences, more than 9.5% of them singletons. This entry is derived from a study of CD8 T cells in ankylosing spondylitis. Study-wide results and caveats: Within matched ankylosing spondylitis synovial fluid, disease-linked clones were reportedly significantly enriched.

The CDR3 spans 14 residues. The ends were cut back, 1 base at V and 3 bases at J, with 9 bases in the middle. The germline V gene has CDR1 SGHVS and CDR2 FQNEAQ. Sequenced: blood, either unsorted or a sorted T cell fraction (not recorded which). The rearrangement uses TRBV7-8 and TRBJ2-5, with no clear D. This sequence originates from a female donor with ankylosing spondylitis or in good health (not recorded which). The DNA of the CDR3 is TGTGCCAGCAGCTTAGGACACATAGAAGAGACCCAGTACTTC. Protein sequence: CASSLGHIEETQYF.